This TCR beta chain is drawn from a study of blood T cell repertoires in COVID-19. Study as a whole: Researchers got acute and convalescent COVID-19 samples from the United States, Italy and Spain. PBMCs, B-cell-depleted T cells, or T cells were the source of the cDNA or gDNA that made up the material.

This clone was counted between two and nine times. In the authors' workflow: For nucleated cells, counts were estimated from reference gene primer amplification. Some clones are missing from TCRdb's copy, which holds only in-frame ones; the method was immunoSEQ multiplex PCR. The V and J calls and clone size were taken over from that table, and D and trimming were inferred from the DNA. The table lists 150,000 to 200,000 clones, 87% of them singletons, with 9% to 12% in the top ten. The V gene's germline CDR1 is SGHDN and CDR2 FVKESK. V was pared by 1 base and J by 1 base, with 7 bases between. The length of the CDR3 is 14 residues. Patients of the Seattle cohort, enrolled during active infection, were followed longitudinally.

Material for sequencing was peripheral blood. The sequence was collected from a woman between 70 and 85 years old with COVID-19, enrolled during active disease. This sequence joins TRBV14 and TRBJ1-2; D is possibly TRBD1 (5 bases). The CDR3 sequence: CASSQGQFNYGYTF. CDR3 coding DNA: TGTGCCAGCAGCCAAGGACAGTTTAACTATGGCTACACCTTC.